Given below is one TCR beta chain in context. Its antigen is not yet known. Per-base qualities were not stored, and no clone one base away is much larger. The source of the sample is a study of cytomegalovirus exposure and HLA in healthy donors (TCRdb year 2017). Background on the whole study: In an earlier analysis of around 540 of the donors, under 300 Gb of sequence data and 117 million unique TCR beta sequences from some 170 million T cells were reported. An early release that covered about 600 HLA-typed donors contained around 330 gigabases of sequencing data and approximately 85 million unique TCR sequences. Genome-wide SNP genotypes for about 65% of the roughly 670 donors were used in a later genetic analysis, which treated that subset as a discovery cohort. Along with the approximately 700-subject first cohort, a separate validation cohort of 120 different subjects was used. HLA typing included class I and class II loci at four-digit resolution. In the later analysis, no new phenotypic data were used to find candidate immune exposures; instead, reliance was placed on TCR beta sequences and their occurrence across donors. Among some 400 genotyped donors of the cohort, an average of roughly 230,000 unique TCR beta nucleotide sequences was sequenced per donor, of which 15% to 20% were non-productive. Among the approximately 400 genotyped donors, about 85% belonged to the genetic ancestry cluster associated with self-reported Caucasian donors. To predict cytomegalovirus infection status, the study brought together high-throughput TCR immunosequencing, statistical association of individual TCRs with disease status, and machine learning. All discovery cohort repertoires had been generated using a single sequencing platform. An earlier analysis of 587 of the donors applied high-throughput TCR beta sequencing to assess whether each TCR beta V gene segment acted as functional or pseudogenic. The study used immunosequencing to profile the T cell repertoires of 670 or so subjects and linked those repertoires to cytomegalovirus serostatus. To study patterns of TCR occurrence, a later analysis re-analyzed previously published TCR beta repertoires from around 670 donors and added high-resolution HLA genotyping. The aim of the study was to test whether cataloging public T cell receptors could identify signatures of past pathogen exposure. Alongside the repertoire data, information on donor age, sex, ethnicity and CMV serostatus was compiled. About five DR-DQ haplotypes were handled as single units for association and clustering, since linkage in the cohort was strong. Typing coverage varied by locus: about 620-640 donors for A, B, C, DRB1 and DQB1; approximately 500 for DQA1; approximately 570 for DPA1; roughly 450 for DPB1. Results and caveats for the whole study, not just this receptor: A cluster of highly shared sequence variants was judged likely to represent a technical artifact of the sequencing pipeline. The authors suggested that the approach could potentially be extended to other disease states and immunological phenotypes. A few of the identified cytomegalovirus-associated TCR beta chains were confirmed in vitro to be specific for cytomegalovirus antigens. In a later analysis, several top co-occurrence clusters were reported to appear linked to parvovirus B19, influenza, CMV and Epstein-Barr virus. Assigning TCR associations to individual alleles was difficult when HLA alleles, especially DR and DQ, strongly co-occurred. In a later analysis, HLA-associated TCR beta chains were found to be more clonally expanded and to have lower generation probabilities than equally common non-associated chains. A total of around 150 TCR beta chains were listed by the study as associated with cytomegalovirus. Correlated functional status among segregating V segments might reflect linkage disequilibrium, but an unknown experimental factor could not be ruled out. Because some donors lacked HLA typing at each locus, the association tests relied only on the typed subset. Compared with the 666-donor mean, donors in an Asian-associated ancestry cluster had fewer N-insertions in productive TCRs, according to a later genetic analysis. According to a later analysis, TCR association rates differed among HLA loci, with DRB1 alleles showing the most associated TCRs and HLA-C alleles showing the fewest. Roughly uniform sequencing depth across donors was assumed in presence/absence analyses, although this assumption may not hold. This cohort had only TCR beta chains sequenced, and the lack of alpha or paired-chain data limited which features could be detected. The earlier analysis of about 600 of the donors excluded 15 to 20 rarely observed V segments, including chromosome 9 orphons, because counts were too low. A further reported finding was that TCR beta sequences accurately predicted the HLA-A and HLA-B alleles for most subjects in the first cohort. CMV serostatus was the only immune exposure information available for the cohort. Most TCR sequences were observed very rarely across donors, whereas some public TCRs were present in many individuals. V-gene and J-gene trimming of TCR beta chains was associated with a missense DCLRE1C variant in a later genetic analysis, and the association was replicated in an independent cohort. Specific HLA alleles were associated with 15,000 to 20,000 TCR beta sequences at a false discovery rate of 0.05 in a later analysis. The classifier was reported to diagnose cytomegalovirus status with high specificity and sensitivity in both the original and validation cohorts. A later analysis found that most CMV-associated TCR beta chains appeared HLA-restricted, with HLA associations seemingly driven largely by CMV exposure. In an earlier analysis of more than 500 of the donors, most TCR beta V segments appeared in productive rearrangements about 87% or about 30% of the time, broadly matching IMGT annotations. Some IMGT-functional V segments, including TRBV6-2 and TRBV6-3, could not be told apart with the 87-base-pair reads, so those segments were excluded.

In total, around 600 healthy bone marrow donors made up the cohort. At the time of sampling, all cohort members were nominally healthy, though unrecorded immune exposures were likely present. The donor tested CMV seronegative and was one of the 352 seronegative cohort members. A peripheral blood sample was collected from each donor, and TCR beta sequencing was performed on peripheral blood mononuclear cells. The Qiagen DNeasy Blood Extraction Kit was used to extract genomic DNA from the blood cell samples. From the germline V gene, CDR1 is MDHEN and CDR2 is SYDVKM. The germline V and J ends show losses of 10 bases and 0 bases respectively, and no gene match explains 6 bases of the junction. Spanning cysteine to phenylalanine, the CDR3 consists of 14 amino acids. The only DNA kept is the CDR3, 42 bases in frame from the first base. Library construction relied on the immunoSEQ multiplex PCR assay. The multiplex PCR relied on a mix of 60 forward primers for TCR Vbeta segments and 13 reverse primers for TCR Jbeta segments. Amplification of the CDR3 region of rearranged TCR beta genes was performed with a multiplex PCR assay on genomic DNA. On the Illumina HiSeq System, the amplified TCR beta libraries were sequenced as 87-base-pair reads. As for the original processing: Across the 600 to 700 repertoires, a later analysis counted some 81 million unique TCR beta chains, 9.5 million to 12 million of which were shared by at least two donors. A nearest-neighbor algorithm error-corrected the raw reads and collapsed the reads into unique sequences, merging closely related sequences to remove PCR and sequencing errors. Alignment of CDR3 sequences to IMGT reference sequences was used to assign V, D and J gene segments. Each retained sequence needed at least a six-nucleotide match to both a V gene segment and a J gene segment. Rearrangements were called productive when the CDR3 lacked stop codons and stayed in frame with V and J; all others were non-productive. Following IMGT convention, CDR3 was defined as the stretch from the second conserved V-encoded cysteine up to the conserved J-encoded phenylalanine. The earlier analysis of 587 of the donors excluded any sequence lacking an unambiguous match to a single V gene segment. An earlier analysis of a few hundred of the donors called V segments functional above 56.7% productive rearrangements and segregating when the between-donor standard deviation exceeded 5%. A statistical classification framework was built for diagnosing cytomegalovirus status from the catalog of TCR beta chain sequences. In a later analysis, V and J genes were assigned by comparing TCR nucleotide sequences against IMGT/GENE-DB human TR gene sequences. Using the TCRdist pipeline, a later analysis assigned CDR3 sequences along with most-parsimonious VDJ recombination scenarios. In a later analysis, each TCR beta chain was defined by its CDR3 amino acid sequence together with its V-gene family, and reads lacking a unique V-gene family were excluded. A later analysis removed 592 highly shared, low-generation-probability nucleotide sequences to deal with suspected cross-contamination and a sequencing artifact. In a later analysis, a clonal expansion index for each public chain was calculated from normalized within-repertoire ranks of inferred template counts. In a later analysis, generation probabilities were computed using a VDJ recombination model fitted to out-of-frame rearrangements, and the results were checked against IGoR. In a later analysis, TCR-TCR, TCR-HLA and TCR-CMV co-occurrence was scored with hypergeometric tests, and a repertoire-size bias correction was applied to TCR pairs. False discovery rates were estimated in a later analysis by permuting HLA or CMV assignments 20 times. A later analysis grouped co-occurring TCRs with DBSCAN, adding TCRdist sequence similarity when clustering within HLA-allele-positive subsets. Repertoires with fewer than 30,000 or more than 120,000 public chains were left out of co-occurrence clustering, as were roughly five repertoires with anomalous nucleotide sharing. TCRdb limited this immuneACCESS table to in-frame rearrangements with V and J called. A share of clones is missing; checked studies link under half to unresolved V genes, and the rest is unexplained. D and trimming were read from the DNA, whereas the V and J calls and clone size are those reported in that table. The sample table lists some 100,000 clones, 80% to 90% of them with a count of one. Approximately 1.2% of the sample is taken by the ten largest.

Sequencing was carried out using PBMCs. The receptor comes from a young woman in good health and CMV-seronegative. The chain was built from TRBV28 and TRBJ2-7; 10 junctional bases match TRBD1. The nucleotide sequence reads as follows: TGTGCCACCGACAGGGGGCTAAGCTCCTACGAGCAGTACTTC. This translates into CATDRGLSSYEQYF.